A selection of T cell receptor beta chains follows, all from one sample in a study of spatial heterogeneity in lung cancer. TCRdb re-called the 5' RACE reads with MiXCR, one entry per CDR3 protein. The repertoire holds about 48,000 distinct CDR3 sequences, with about 5.8% as singletons. Here the sequenced sample was PBMCs, taken at surgery. The origin of the receptors is a male donor with early-stage non-small cell lung cancer. CDR3s leave out the opening cysteine and the closing phenylalanine or tryptophan. Part of the rows lack a size; the others show once, few, many or a class for expanded clones.

v_gene | abundance | CDR3aa
TRBV30 | . | AWSGMRRRTAYNEQF
TRBV5-1 | few | ASSSGQLLSYEQY
TRBV7-9 | many | ASSSGQGDSPLH
TRBV29-1 | . | SVMTSGSVETQY
TRBV4-2 | few | ASSQAPGAGVIGELF
TRBV7-9 | many | ASSSDSIYTDTQY
TRBV5-1 | many | ASRDSEAF
TRBV5-1 | few | ASSSRYYTDEQF
TRBV21-1 | . | ASSRVGVVEQY
TRBV7-8 | many | ASSGGGSQETQY
TRBV7-9 | many | ASSFRVAPDTQY
TRBV4-1 | . | ASSSIYNEQF
TRBV14 | . | ASSQVGTTDTQY
TRBV12-3/TRBV12-4 | few | ASSYQGAIEQY
TRBV6-1 | many | ASRGLAPNEQF
TRBV6-5 | many | ASSRGGSNQPQH
TRBV6-6 | few | ASSYLGLAGGETQY
TRBV10-3 | many | AISEAYNSPLH
TRBV7-8 | many | ASSLASGPSYNEQF
TRBV7-9 | many | ASSLGLVNTGELF
TRBV6-1 | many | ASSEVVSTEAF
TRBV4-1 | few | ASSQGPWDTEAF
TRBV4-3 | many | ASSQGPGRREEETQY
TRBV28 | many | ASSLSPGRANEQF
TRBV2 | many | ASSSRRNQPQH
TRBV5-1 | few | ASSLVGANTGELF
TRBV25-1 | many | ASSYGVGTEAF
TRBV2 | many | VSSPGGTGNTGELF
TRBV5-6 | many | ASSWRDGGTDTQY
TRBV18 | few | ASSRRTDTGELF